Below are 14 T cell receptor beta chains sequenced from a single sample in a study of cytomegalovirus exposure and HLA in healthy donors. Primers included in the PCR were 60 Vbeta and 13 Jbeta primers. Clones were read by immunoSEQ multiplex PCR, and TCRdb kept only the in-frame ones, dropping some. The sample consists of about 88,000 clones, approximately 90% of them appearing once. Sequencing was performed on PBMCs. The receptors come from a man younger than 35 in good health and CMV-seronegative.

The gene calls are TRBV6-6 and TRBJ2-7, with TRBD1 matching over 8 bases. Germline-derived CDR1 and CDR2 are MNHNY and SVGAGI (reference sequence). CDR3 size: 14 residues. Losses at the gene ends were 6 bases for V and 6 bases for J; bases not matched to a gene: 10. CDR3 in amino acids: CASRGSGQGSEQYF. The CDR3 DNA follows: TGTGCCAGCAGGGGGAGCGGACAGGGAAGCGAGCAGTACTTC.

This clone was recorded once. This chain links TRBV7-3 with TRBJ1-6; 7 positions match TRBD1. Germline CDR1 is SGHTA and CDR2 is FQGTGA. The ends lost 3 bases at V and 7 bases at J; junction bases unmatched: 3. There are 14 residues in the CDR3. The CDR3 sequence: CASSFQGGNSPLHF. The DNA for the CDR3 is TGTGCCAGCAGCTTTCAGGGGGGAAATTCACCCCTCCACTTT.

This sequence joins TRBV28 and TRBJ2-1, with D maybe TRBD1 (6 bases). CDR1 is MDHEN and CDR2 is SYDVKM in the germline V gene. Trimming took 5 bases from V and 0 from J, leaving 23 bases between them. The CDR3 loop spans 19 amino acids. The CDR3 here is CASSPRRNSDRSSYNEQFF. The CDR3 nucleotides read TGTGCCAGCAGTCCGCGTCGCAACAGCGACAGGAGCTCCTACAATGAGCAGTTCTTC.

This chain connects TRBV27 to TRBJ2-7; TRBD2 matches 12 bases. Germline V gives CDR1 MNHEY, CDR2 SMNVEV (reference sequence). The V and J ends lost 0 bases and 4 bases, in that order; junction bases with no gene match: 4. This CDR3 region has 16 residues. Here the CDR3 DNA reads TGTGCCAGCAGTTTATCGCCTAGCGGGAGGGATTACGAGCAGTACTTC. Residues: CASSLSPSGRDYEQYF.

This sequence joins TRBV5-4 and TRBJ2-2, with TRBD1 matching 8 bases. Germline CDR1 reads SGHNT; CDR2 reads YYREEE (reference sequence). The CDR3 contains 14 residues. Unmatched junction bases numbered 4, after V lost 4 bases and J lost 5 bases. CDR3 nucleotides: TGTGCCAGCAGCAGCGGACAGGGTACCGGGGAGCTGTTTTTT. It translates to CASSSGQGTGELFF.

This chain uses TRBV16 with TRBJ1-1; the D gene is possibly TRBD1 (5 bases). Between the trimmed V and J ends, which lost 4 bases and 3 bases, there was a span of 15 bases. Germline V gene lookup returns CDR1 KGHSY and CDR2 FQNENV. The CDR3 is 15 residues long. CDR3 DNA: TGTGCCAGCAGCCGGGCGGAGACCAGGGACACTGAAGCTTTCTTT. Translating it yields CASSRAETRDTEAFF.

The V gene is TRBV6-5, the J gene TRBJ2-7; 10 bases are a match to TRBD2. Germline V gene lookup returns CDR1 MNHEY and CDR2 SVGAGI. Germline trimming cut 5 bases from V and 4 bases from J; bases unmatched to any gene: 8. The CDR3 is 15 amino acids. The CDR3 loop is CASSVLAGVHYEQYF. The DNA for the CDR3 is TGTGCCAGCAGTGTCCTAGCGGGAGTGCATTACGAGCAGTACTTC.

V and J are TRBV6-5 and TRBJ1-5; TRBD1 might be the D (5 bases). CDR1 and CDR2 (germline): MNHEY, SVGAGI. The CDR3 spans 15 residues. V was shortened by 6 bases and J by 0 bases, with 12 bases between the two germline ends. The CDR3 DNA is TGTGCCAGCAGCAACGCCAGGGATAGCAATCAGCCCCAGCATTTT. It encodes CASSNARDSNQPQHF.

J is TRBJ1-1 and V is TRBV5-1; no clear D gene. This CDR3 has 16 residues. V was clipped by 0 bases and J by 3 bases, with 15 bases between them. Germline V gene lookup returns CDR1 SGHRS and CDR2 YFSETQ. CDR3 sequence: CASSLARATSDTEAFF. In DNA, the CDR3 is TGCGCCAGCAGCTTGGCGAGGGCTACTTCAGACACTGAAGCTTTCTTT.

This chain joins TRBV6-6 and TRBJ2-7; TRBD1 agrees at 8 bases. V shed 8 bases, J shed 7 bases, and the junction held 13 bases outside the gene matches. CDR1 is MNHNY and CDR2 is SVGAGI in the germline V gene (reference sequence). The CDR3 has 14 amino acids. This CDR3 is CASGTSDRAREQYF. In DNA form, the CDR3 reads TGTGCCAGCGGAACCTCGGACAGGGCGCGGGAGCAGTACTTC.

The chain combines TRBV5-5 with TRBJ2-1; 9 bases align to TRBD1. Germline CDR1 SGHKS, CDR2 YYEKEE (reference sequence). CDR3 length equals 14 residues. V was clipped by 2 bases and J by 7 bases; unmatched bases: 4. CDR3: CASSLGTGMNEQFF. The CDR3 DNA is TGTGCCAGCAGCTTAGGGACAGGGATGAATGAGCAGTTCTTC.

The chain employs TRBV15 and TRBJ1-1; 12 positions agree with TRBD1. Trimming cost V 3 bases and J 4 bases; bases outside gene matches: 15. This CDR3 has 19 amino acids. Germline CDR1 LNHNV, CDR2 YYDKDF (reference sequence). The CDR3 is CATSRGPGTGGVRATEAFF. DNA for the CDR3: TGTGCCACCAGCAGGGGTCCCGGGACAGGGGGCGTCAGGGCCACTGAAGCTTTCTTT.

The chain combines TRBV7-2 with TRBJ2-1; 8 bases match TRBD1. V shed 4 bases, J shed 6 bases, and the junction held 11 bases outside the gene matches. CDR1 SGHTA and CDR2 FQGNSA come from the germline V gene. The CDR3 consists of 16 residues. The CDR3 region is CASSSGQGINGNEQFF. The CDR3 DNA sequence: TGTGCCAGCAGCTCCGGACAGGGAATCAACGGCAATGAGCAGTTCTTC. Supplemented by reference TRBV7-2 and TRBJ2-1, the full variable domain reads GAGVSQSPSNKVTEKGKDVELRCDPISGHTALYWYRQSLGQGLEFLIYFQGNSAPDKSGLPSDRFSAERTGGSVSTLTIQRTQQEDSAVYLCASSSGQGINGNEQFFGPGTRLTVL.

This chain links TRBV6-1 with TRBJ1-5; no clear D gene. The CDR3 loop spans 13 amino acids. CDR1 is MNHNS and CDR2 is SASEGT in the germline V gene. Trimming pared 3 bases from V and 4 bases from J, leaving 7 bases between. CDR3 in amino acids: CASSDRFNQPQHF. The CDR3 DNA reads TGTGCCAGCAGTGACAGGTTTAATCAGCCCCAGCATTTT.